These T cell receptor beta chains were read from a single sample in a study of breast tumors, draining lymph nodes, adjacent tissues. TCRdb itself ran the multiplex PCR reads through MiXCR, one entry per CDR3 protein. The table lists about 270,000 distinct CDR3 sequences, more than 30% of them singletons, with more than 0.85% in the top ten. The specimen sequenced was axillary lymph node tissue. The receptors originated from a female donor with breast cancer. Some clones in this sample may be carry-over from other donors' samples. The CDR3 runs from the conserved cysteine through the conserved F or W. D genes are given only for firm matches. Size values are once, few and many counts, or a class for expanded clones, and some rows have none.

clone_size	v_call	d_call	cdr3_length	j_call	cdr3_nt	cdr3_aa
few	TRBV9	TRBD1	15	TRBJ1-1	TGTGCCAGCAGCGGCGGACAGGGGTGGGACACTGAAGCTTTCTTT	CASSGGQGWDTEAFF
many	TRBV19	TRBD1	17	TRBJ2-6	TGTGCCAGTAGTACCCTCCGAGGACAGGGGAAGACGGAGGTCCTGACTTTC	CASSTLRGQGKTEVLTF
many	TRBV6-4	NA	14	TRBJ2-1	TGTGCCAGCAGTGTTTCACCGGGGATCAATGAGCAGTTCTTC	CASSVSPGINEQFF
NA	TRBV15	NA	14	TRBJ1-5	TGTGCCACCAGCAGAGGGGCGGGGGGACCCTACGAGCATTTT	CATSRGAGGPYEHF
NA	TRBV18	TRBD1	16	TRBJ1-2	TGTGCCAGCTCACCCTTCGGGGCAGGGGGGAACTATGGCTACACCTTC	CASSPFGAGGNYGYTF
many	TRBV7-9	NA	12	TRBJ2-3	TGTGCCAGCAGCCGGGACGGAGATACGCAGTATTTT	CASSRDGDTQYF
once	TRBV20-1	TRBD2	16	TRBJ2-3	TGCAGTGCTATCGGGTTATTAGCGGGAGCACCAGATACGCAGTATTTT	CSAIGLLAGAPDTQYF
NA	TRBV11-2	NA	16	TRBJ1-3	TGTGCCACCAGCTTAGAACCTGGAACCTCTGGAAACACCATATATTTT	CATSLEPGTSGNTIYF
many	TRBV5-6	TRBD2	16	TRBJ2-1	TGTGCCAGCAGCTTGGACCCAGCGGGAGTCCCCAATGAGCAGTTCTTC	CASSLDPAGVPNEQFF
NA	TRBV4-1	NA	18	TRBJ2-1	TGCGCCAGCAGCCCAACCCCGCTTAGCCTGAGCTCCTACAATGAGCAGTTCTTC	CASSPTPLSLSSYNEQFF
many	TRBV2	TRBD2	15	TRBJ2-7	TGTGCCAGCAGTGAAGCTAGCGGGACCATCTACGAGCAGTACTTC	CASSEASGTIYEQYF
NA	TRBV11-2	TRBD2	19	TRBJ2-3	TGTGCCAGCAGACCGAGCGGGAGGGCCTGGGCCGGGGGCACAGATACGCAGTATTTT	CASRPSGRAWAGGTDTQYF
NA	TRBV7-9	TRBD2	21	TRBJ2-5	TGTGCCAGCAGCTTCCAGGACAGTGGGACTAGCGGGCATCCCAGTACAGAGACCCAGTACTTC	CASSFQDSGTSGHPSTETQYF
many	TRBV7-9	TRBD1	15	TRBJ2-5	TGTGCCAGCAGCCTTCCCCTGACAGGGCGAGAGACCCAGTACTTC	CASSLPLTGRETQYF
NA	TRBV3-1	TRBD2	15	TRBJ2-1	TGCGCCAGCAGCAGATCTAGCGGGGGCTACAATGAGCAGTTCTTC	CASSRSSGGYNEQFF
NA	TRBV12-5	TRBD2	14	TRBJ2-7	TGTGCTAGTGGCAACACTAGCGTCTCCTACGAGCAGTACTTC	CASGNTSVSYEQYF
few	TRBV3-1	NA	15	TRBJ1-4	TGCGCCAGCAGCCGCTTGGGCAGGAGGCGTGAAAAACTGTTTTTT	CASSRLGRRREKLFF
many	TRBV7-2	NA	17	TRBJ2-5	TGTGCCAGCAGCTTAAGAATAGGGCGGGCAGGCCAAGAGACCCAGTACTTC	CASSLRIGRAGQETQYF
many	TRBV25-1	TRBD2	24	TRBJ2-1	TGTGCCAGCACCTCTGGCCCCATCTCCCGACAAAATCTAGCGGGCTATAGCTCCTACAATGAGCAGTTCTTC	CASTSGPISRQNLAGYSSYNEQFF
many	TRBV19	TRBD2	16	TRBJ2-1	TGTGCCAGTAGCTCCAAACGGACTAGGACCCACAATGAGCAGTTCTTC	CASSSKRTRTHNEQFF
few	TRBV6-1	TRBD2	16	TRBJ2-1	TGTGCCAGCTATAGCGGGAGGGCCGCGTGGTACAATGAGCAGTTCTTC	CASYSGRAAWYNEQFF
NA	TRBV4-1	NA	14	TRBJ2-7	TGCGCCAGCAGCCATGGAGCAGGGCCCCACGAGCAGTACTTC	CASSHGAGPHEQYF
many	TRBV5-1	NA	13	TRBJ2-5	TGCGCCAGCAGCTTTGGGCAGAAGGAGACCCAGTACTTC	CASSFGQKETQYF
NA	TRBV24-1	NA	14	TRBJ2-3	TGTGCCACCACCAGGGACACGAGCACAGATACGCAGTATTTT	CATTRDTSTDTQYF
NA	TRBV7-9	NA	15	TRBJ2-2	TGTGCCAGCAGCTGGGACGGACGGCACCCCGGGGAGCTGCTTTTT	CASSWDGRHPGELLF
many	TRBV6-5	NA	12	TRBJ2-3	TGTGCCAGCAGCACCTTTAGAGATACGCAGTATTTT	CASSTFRDTQYF
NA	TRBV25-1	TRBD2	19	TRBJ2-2	TGTGCCAGCAGTGCCACCAGCAGGAAAGCGGGAGTTTTCACCGGGGAGCTGTTTTTT	CASSATSRKAGVFTGELFF
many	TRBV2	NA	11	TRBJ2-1	TGTGCCAGCAGGGAGGACACCGTTCTCAACTTC	CASREDTVLNF
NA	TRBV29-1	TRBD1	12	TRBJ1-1	TGCAGCGTTGTAACAGGGGTGGCTGAAGCTTTCTTT	CSVVTGVAEAFF
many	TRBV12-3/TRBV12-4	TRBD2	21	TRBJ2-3	TGTGCCAGCAGCCCATTCCAGGGAACTGAGGTAGCGGGAGTTCGAACAGATACGCAGTATTTT	CASSPFQGTEVAGVRTDTQYF
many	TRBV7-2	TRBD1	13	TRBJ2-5	TGTGCCAGCAGCTCCGACAGGGGGGAGACCCAGTACTTC	CASSSDRGETQYF